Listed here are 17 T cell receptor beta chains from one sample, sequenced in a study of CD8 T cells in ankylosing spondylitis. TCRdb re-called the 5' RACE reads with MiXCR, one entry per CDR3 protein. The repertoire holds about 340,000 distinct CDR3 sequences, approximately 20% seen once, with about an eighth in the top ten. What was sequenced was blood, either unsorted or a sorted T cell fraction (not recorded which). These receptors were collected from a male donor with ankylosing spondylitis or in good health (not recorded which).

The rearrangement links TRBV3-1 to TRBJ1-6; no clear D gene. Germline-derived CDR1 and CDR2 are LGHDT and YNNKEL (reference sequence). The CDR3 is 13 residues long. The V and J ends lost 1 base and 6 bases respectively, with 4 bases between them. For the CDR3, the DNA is TGTGCCAGCAGCCAAGGGCCTAATTCACCCCTCCACTTT. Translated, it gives CASSQGPNSPLHF.

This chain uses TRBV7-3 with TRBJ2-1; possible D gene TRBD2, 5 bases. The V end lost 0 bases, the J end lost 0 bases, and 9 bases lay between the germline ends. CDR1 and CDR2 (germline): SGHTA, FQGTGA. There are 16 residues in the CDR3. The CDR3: CASSLTRGSSYNEQFF. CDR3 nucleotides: TGTGCCAGCAGCTTAACCCGGGGAAGCTCCTACAATGAGCAGTTCTTC.

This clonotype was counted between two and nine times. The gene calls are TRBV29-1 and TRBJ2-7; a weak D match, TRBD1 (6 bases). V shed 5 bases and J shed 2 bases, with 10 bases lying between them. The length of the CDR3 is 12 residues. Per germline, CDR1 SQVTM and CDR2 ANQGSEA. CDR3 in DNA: TGCAGCGTTAATCAGGGGACCTACGAGCAGTACTTC. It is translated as CSVNQGTYEQYF.

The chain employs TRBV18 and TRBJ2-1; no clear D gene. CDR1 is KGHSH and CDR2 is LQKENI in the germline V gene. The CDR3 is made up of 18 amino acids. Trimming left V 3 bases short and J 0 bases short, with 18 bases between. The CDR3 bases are TGTGCCAGCTCACCGAGCACGACGGCTTCGAGCTCCTACAATGAGCAGTTCTTC. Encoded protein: CASSPSTTASSSYNEQFF.

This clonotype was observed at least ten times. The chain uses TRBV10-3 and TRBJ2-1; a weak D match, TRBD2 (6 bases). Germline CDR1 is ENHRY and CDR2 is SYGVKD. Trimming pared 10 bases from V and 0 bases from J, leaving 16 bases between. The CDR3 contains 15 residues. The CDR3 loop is CATKLAASSYNEQFF. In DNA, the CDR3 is TGTGCCACCAAATTAGCGGCGAGCTCCTACAATGAGCAGTTCTTC.

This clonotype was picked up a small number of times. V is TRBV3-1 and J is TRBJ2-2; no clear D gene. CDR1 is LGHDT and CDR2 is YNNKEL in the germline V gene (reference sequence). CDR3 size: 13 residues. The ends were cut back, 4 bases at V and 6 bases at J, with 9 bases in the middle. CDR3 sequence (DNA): TGTGCCAGCAGCCTAAGGAAGCCCGGGGAGCTGTTTTTT. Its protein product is CASSLRKPGELFF.

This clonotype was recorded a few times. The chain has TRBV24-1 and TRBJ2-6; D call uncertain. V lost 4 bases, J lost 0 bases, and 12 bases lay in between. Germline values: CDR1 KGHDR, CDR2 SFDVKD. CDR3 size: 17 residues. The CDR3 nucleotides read TGTGCCACCAGTGACGTACCTAAGGGCTCTGGGGCCAACGTCCTGACTTTC. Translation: CATSDVPKGSGANVLTF.

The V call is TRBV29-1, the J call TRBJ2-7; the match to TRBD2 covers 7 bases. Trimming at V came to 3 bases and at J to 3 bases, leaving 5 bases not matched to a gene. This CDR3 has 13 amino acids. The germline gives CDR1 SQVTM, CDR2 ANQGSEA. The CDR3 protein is CSVEGGSGYEQYF. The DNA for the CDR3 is TGCAGCGTTGAGGGGGGGTCCGGCTACGAGCAGTACTTC.

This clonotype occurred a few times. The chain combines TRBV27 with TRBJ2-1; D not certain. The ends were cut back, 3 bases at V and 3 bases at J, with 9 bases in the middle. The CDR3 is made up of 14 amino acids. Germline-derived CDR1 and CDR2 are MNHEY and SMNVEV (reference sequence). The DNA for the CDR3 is TGTGCCAGCAGTTTTACAGCTAACTACAATGAGCAGTTCTTC. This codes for CASSFTANYNEQFF.

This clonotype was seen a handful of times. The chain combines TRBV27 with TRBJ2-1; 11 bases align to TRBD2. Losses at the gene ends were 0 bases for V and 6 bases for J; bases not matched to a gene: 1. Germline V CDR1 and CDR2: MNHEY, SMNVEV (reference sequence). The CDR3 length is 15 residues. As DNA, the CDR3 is TGTGCCAGCAGTTTATCTAGCGGGGGGGCCAATGAGCAGTTCTTC. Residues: CASSLSSGGANEQFF.

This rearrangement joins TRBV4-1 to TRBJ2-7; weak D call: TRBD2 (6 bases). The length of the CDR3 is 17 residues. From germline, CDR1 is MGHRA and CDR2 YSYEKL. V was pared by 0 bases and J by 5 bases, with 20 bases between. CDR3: CASSQDRVALPGDEQYF. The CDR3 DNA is TGCGCCAGCAGCCAAGATCGAGTGGCCCTCCCGGGGGACGAGCAGTACTTC.

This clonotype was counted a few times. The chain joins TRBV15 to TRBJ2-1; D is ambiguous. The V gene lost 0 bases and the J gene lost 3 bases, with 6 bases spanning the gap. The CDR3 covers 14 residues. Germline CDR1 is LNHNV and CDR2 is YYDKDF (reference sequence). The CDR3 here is CATSREGGYNEQFF. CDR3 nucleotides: TGTGCCACCAGCAGAGAAGGCGGCTACAATGAGCAGTTCTTC.

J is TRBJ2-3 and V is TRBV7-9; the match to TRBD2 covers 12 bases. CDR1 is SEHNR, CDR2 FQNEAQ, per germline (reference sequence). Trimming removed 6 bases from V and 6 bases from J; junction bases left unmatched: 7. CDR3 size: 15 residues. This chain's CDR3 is CASRGLAGAFDTQYF. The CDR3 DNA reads TGTGCCAGCAGGGGACTAGCGGGCGCCTTCGATACGCAGTATTTT.

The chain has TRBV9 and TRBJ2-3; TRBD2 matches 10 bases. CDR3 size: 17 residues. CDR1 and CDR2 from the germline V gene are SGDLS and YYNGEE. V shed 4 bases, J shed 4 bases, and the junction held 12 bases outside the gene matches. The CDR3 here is CASSPPGAGGGADTQYF. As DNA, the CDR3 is TGTGCCAGCAGCCCCCCTGGAGCGGGGGGGGGCGCAGATACGCAGTATTTT.

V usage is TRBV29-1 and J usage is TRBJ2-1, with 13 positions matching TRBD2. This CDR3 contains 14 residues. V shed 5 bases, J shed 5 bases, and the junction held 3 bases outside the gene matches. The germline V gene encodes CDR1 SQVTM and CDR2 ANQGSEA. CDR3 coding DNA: TGCAGCGTTTCGGGACTAGCGGGGAACAATGAGCAGTTCTTC. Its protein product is CSVSGLAGNNEQFF.

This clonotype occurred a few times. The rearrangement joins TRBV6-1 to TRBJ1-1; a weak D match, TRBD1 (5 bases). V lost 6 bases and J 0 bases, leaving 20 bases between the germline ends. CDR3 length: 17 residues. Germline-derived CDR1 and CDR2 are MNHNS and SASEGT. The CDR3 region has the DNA TGTGCCAGCAGGGGCCAGGGATCCTTTTTCATGAACACTGAAGCTTTCTTT. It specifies CASRGQGSFFMNTEAFF.

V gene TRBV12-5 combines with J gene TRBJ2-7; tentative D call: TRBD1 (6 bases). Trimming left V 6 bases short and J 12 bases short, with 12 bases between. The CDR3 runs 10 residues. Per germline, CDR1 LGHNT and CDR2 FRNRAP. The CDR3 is CASGNRVMYF. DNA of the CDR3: TGTGCTAGTGGCAACAGGGTAATGTACTTC.